This T cell receptor (beta chain) was identified in a study of T-cell reconstitution after alpha-beta-depleted transplantation in children. Preparing the TCRbeta library involved the use of unique molecular identifiers. TCRdb reanalysed the PCR reads using MiXCR and keeps one entry per CDR3 protein. The sample includes about 110,000 distinct CDR3 sequences, 10% seen only once; the top ten take 34%. The CDR3 consists of 16 residues. Germline CDR1 MNHEY, CDR2 SMNVEV (reference sequence). V was pared by 5 bases and J by 6 bases, with 20 bases between. The sample in question was PBMCs, obtained before TCRalphabeta/CD19-depleted stem cell transplant. The chain has TRBV27 and TRBJ2-1, with a tentative D call TRBD1 (6 bases). The clonotype originates from a boy aged 2 to 10 with acute lymphoblastic leukemia, due to receive a stem cell transplant. CDR3 nucleotides: TGTGCCAGCAGTATATACTACCCTATAGGGGGCAATGAGCAGTTCTTC. This sequence encodes CASSIYYPIGGNEQFF.